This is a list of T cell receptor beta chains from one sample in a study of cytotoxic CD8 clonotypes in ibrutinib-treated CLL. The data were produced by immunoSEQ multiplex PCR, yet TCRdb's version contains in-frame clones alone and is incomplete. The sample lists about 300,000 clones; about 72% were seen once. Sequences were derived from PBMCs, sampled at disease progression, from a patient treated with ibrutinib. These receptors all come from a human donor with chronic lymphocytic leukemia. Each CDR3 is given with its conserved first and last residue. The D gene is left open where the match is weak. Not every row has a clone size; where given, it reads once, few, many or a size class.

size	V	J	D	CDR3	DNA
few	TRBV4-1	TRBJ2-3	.	CASSQEHGPGSTDTQYF	TGCGCCAGCAGCCAAGAACACGGACCAGGGAGTACAGATACGCAGTATTTT
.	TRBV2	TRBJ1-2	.	CASSEGATDFGYGYTF	TGTGCCAGCAGTGAAGGGGCGACAGATTTCGGCTATGGCTACACCTTC
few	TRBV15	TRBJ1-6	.	CATSRDRATVGSPLHF	TGTGCCACCAGCAGAGATAGGGCGACAGTGGGATCACCCCTCCACTTT
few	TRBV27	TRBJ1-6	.	CASSQMPGSSPLHF	TGTGCCAGCAGCCAAATGCCGGGCTCCTCACCCCTCCACTTT
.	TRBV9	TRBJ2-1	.	CASSVGRSRSYNEQFF	TGTGCCAGCAGCGTTGGGCGGAGTCGCTCCTACAATGAGCAGTTCTTC
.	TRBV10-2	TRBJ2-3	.	CASSASESTDTQYF	TGCGCCAGCAGTGCCAGCGAGAGCACAGATACGCAGTATTTT
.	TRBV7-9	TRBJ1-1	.	CASSFSNSWNTEAFF	TGTGCCAGCAGCTTTAGTAACAGTTGGAACACTGAAGCTTTCTTT
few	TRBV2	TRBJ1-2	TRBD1	CASSSGTTGTGYLDIYGYTF	TGTGCCAGCAGCAGTGGAACGACCGGGACAGGGTATCTGGACATCTATGGCTACACCTTC
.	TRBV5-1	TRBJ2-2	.	CASSLYRSNTGELFF	TGCGCCAGCAGCTTGTACAGATCGAACACCGGGGAGCTGTTTTTT
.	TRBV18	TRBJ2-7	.	CASSPPNSYEQYF	TGTGCCAGCTCACCACCGAACTCCTACGAGCAGTACTTC
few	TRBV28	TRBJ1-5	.	CASSNYRVGQPQHF	TGTGCCAGCAGTAACTACAGGGTGGGTCAGCCCCAGCATTTT
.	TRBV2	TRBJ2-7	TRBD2	CASSEEAGGPNEQYF	TGTGCCAGCAGTGAAGAGGCGGGGGGGCCCAACGAGCAGTACTTC
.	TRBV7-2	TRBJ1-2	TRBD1	CASSSDRANYGYTF	TGTGCCAGCAGCTCGGACAGGGCTAACTATGGCTACACCTTC
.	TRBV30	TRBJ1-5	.	CAWLINAQHF	TGTGCCTGGTTAATTAACGCCCAGCATTTT
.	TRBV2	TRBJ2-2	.	CASRTDNTGELFF	TGTGCCAGCAGGACGGATAACACCGGGGAGCTGTTTTTT
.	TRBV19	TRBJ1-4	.	CASSIGATNEKLFF	TGTGCCAGTAGTATAGGGGCAACTAATGAAAAACTGTTTTTT
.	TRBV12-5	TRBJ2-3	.	CASGHGSHTDTQYF	TGTGCTAGTGGTCACGGGTCTCACACAGATACGCAGTATTTT
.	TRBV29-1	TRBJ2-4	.	CSVATGTSNIQYF	TGCAGCGTTGCAACAGGTACATCGAACATTCAGTACTTC
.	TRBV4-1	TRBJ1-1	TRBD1	CASSQEMTGVVGNTEAFF	TGCGCCAGCAGCCAAGAAATGACAGGGGTTGTCGGGAACACTGAAGCTTTCTTT
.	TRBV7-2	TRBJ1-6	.	CASSPTSLGGSPLHF	TGTGCCAGCAGCCCAACATCCCTCGGGGGTTCACCCCTCCACTTT
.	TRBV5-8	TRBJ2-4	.	CASSLALGAKNIQYF	TGTGCCAGCAGCTTGGCCTTGGGGGCCAAAAACATTCAGTACTTC
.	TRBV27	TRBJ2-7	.	CASSSWRGGAYEQYF	TGTGCCAGCAGTTCATGGAGGGGGGGGGCCTACGAGCAGTACTTC
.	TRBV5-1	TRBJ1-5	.	CASSPGFARDQPQHF	TGCGCCAGCAGCCCGGGGTTCGCTAGGGATCAGCCCCAGCATTTT
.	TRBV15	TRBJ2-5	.	CATSRRLAETQYF	TGTGCCACCAGCAGAAGGCTAGCGGAGACCCAGTACTTC
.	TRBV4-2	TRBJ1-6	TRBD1	CASSPEPSRTGGWEPLHF	TGTGCCAGCAGCCCAGAGCCATCTAGGACAGGGGGCTGGGAACCCCTCCACTTT
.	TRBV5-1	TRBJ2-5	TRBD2	CASSPVPGLAGGQETQYF	TGCGCCAGCAGCCCAGTCCCGGGACTAGCGGGGGGACAAGAGACCCAGTACTTC
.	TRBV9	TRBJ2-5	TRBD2	CASSVDPSGGTRETQYF	TGTGCCAGCAGCGTAGACCCTAGCGGGGGAACCCGAGAGACCCAGTACTTC
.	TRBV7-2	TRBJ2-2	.	CASSLLANTGELFF	TGTGCCAGCAGCTTACTAGCAAACACCGGGGAGCTGTTTTTT
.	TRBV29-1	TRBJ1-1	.	CSVVVRALNTEAFF	TGCAGCGTTGTCGTCAGGGCGCTTAACACTGAAGCTTTCTTT
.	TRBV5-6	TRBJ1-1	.	CASSLVQRNTEAFF	TGTGCCAGCAGCTTGGTTCAGAGAAACACTGAAGCTTTCTTT
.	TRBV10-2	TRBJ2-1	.	CASSESSISYNEQFF	TGCGCCAGCAGTGAGTCGTCTATCTCCTACAATGAGCAGTTCTTC
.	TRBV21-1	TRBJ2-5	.	CASSNPLLVPQETQYF	TGTGCCAGCAGCAACCCCCTACTGGTCCCACAAGAGACCCAGTACTTC
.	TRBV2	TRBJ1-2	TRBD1	CASSGSPRDRGLPTF	TGTGCCAGCAGTGGTAGCCCCCGGGACAGGGGGCTTCCCACCTTC
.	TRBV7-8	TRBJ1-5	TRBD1	CASSLDRWSGGRQPQHF	TGTGCCAGCAGCTTAGATAGGTGGTCAGGGGGCCGTCAGCCCCAGCATTTT
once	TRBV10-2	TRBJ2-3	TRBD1	CASRPDRGLTDTQYF	TGCGCCAGCAGACCCGACAGGGGGCTTACAGATACGCAGTATTTT
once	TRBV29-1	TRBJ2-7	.	CSVGAFYEQYF	TGCAGCGTTGGCGCGTTCTACGAGCAGTACTTC